These T cell receptor beta chains were read from a single sample in a study of shared clonotypes between healthy human individuals. The table came from immunoSEQ multiplex PCR; TCRdb's copy has only in-frame clones and leaves some out. The data contain under 350,000 clones, roughly 84% of them singletons. The sequenced sample consisted of memory CD8+ T cells sorted from blood. These receptors originate from a man younger than 35 in good health. Both conserved end residues are part of each CDR3. Each record gives: J gene, D gene, clone size, V gene, CDR3 DNA, CDR3 protein. The D gene is left open where the match is weak. Part of the rows lack a size; the others show once, few, many or a class for expanded clones.

J: TRBJ1-6; D: NA; size: NA; V: TRBV5-6; DNA: TGTGCCAGCAGCTTCAGACAGTACTATAATTCACCCCTCCACTTT; CDR3: CASSFRQYYNSPLHF
J: TRBJ2-2; D: NA; size: NA; V: TRBV4-3; DNA: TGCGCCAGCAGCCAATCCCCAGGGGGAGGGCCTGGAACCGGGGAGCTGTTTTTT; CDR3: CASSQSPGGGPGTGELFF
J: TRBJ2-3; D: TRBD2; size: NA; V: TRBV6-6; DNA: TGTGCCAGCAGCCTAGGGACTAGCGGGAGCACAGATACGCAGTATTTT; CDR3: CASSLGTSGSTDTQYF
J: TRBJ2-3; D: NA; size: few; V: TRBV10-3; DNA: TGTGCCATCATGGCTCCCGGGGGCACAGATACGCAGTATTTT; CDR3: CAIMAPGGTDTQYF
J: TRBJ2-2; D: NA; size: NA; V: TRBV28; DNA: TGTGCCAGCAGTTTACCCACAGGGACCGGGGAGCTGTTTTTT; CDR3: CASSLPTGTGELFF
J: TRBJ2-2; D: NA; size: NA; V: TRBV10-3; DNA: TGTGCCATCAGTGAACCCGATTTCACCGGGGAGCTGTTTTTT; CDR3: CAISEPDFTGELFF
J: TRBJ2-7; D: NA; size: NA; V: TRBV25-1; DNA: TGTGCCAGCAAGGGGTACGAGCAGTACTTC; CDR3: CASKGYEQYF
J: TRBJ2-7; D: NA; size: NA; V: TRBV11-2; DNA: TGTGCCAGCAGCTCCACAACAGGGAGTTCCCACGAGCAGTACTTC; CDR3: CASSSTTGSSHEQYF
J: TRBJ2-1; D: NA; size: NA; V: TRBV5-4; DNA: TGTGCCAGCAGCTCCGGTGACAATGAGCAGTTCTTC; CDR3: CASSSGDNEQFF
J: TRBJ2-1; D: NA; size: NA; V: TRBV5-1; DNA: TGCGCCAGCAGCTCGGACAGCCCCAATGAGCAGTTCTTC; CDR3: CASSSDSPNEQFF
J: TRBJ1-1; D: NA; size: once; V: TRBV27; DNA: TGTGCCAGCAGTTTCCTGAGGACGACTGAAGCTTTCTTT; CDR3: CASSFLRTTEAFF
J: TRBJ2-7; D: TRBD2; size: NA; V: TRBV5-1; DNA: TGCGCCAGCAGCCTGCGACTAGCGGGGGCCCACGAGCAGTACTTC; CDR3: CASSLRLAGAHEQYF
J: TRBJ1-1; D: TRBD1; size: once; V: TRBV2; DNA: TGTGCCAGCAGTCCTTGGACAGGGGCTAGCACTGAAGCTTTCTTT; CDR3: CASSPWTGASTEAFF
J: TRBJ2-5; D: TRBD1; size: NA; V: TRBV29-1; DNA: TGCAGCGTCGGGACAGGGGGTACGAGGACAAATAACCAGTACTTC; CDR3: CSVGTGGTRTNNQYF
J: TRBJ2-4; D: TRBD1; size: NA; V: TRBV28; DNA: TGTGCCAGCAGTTTGGCCCCTCGACAGGGCTGGGACAAAAACATTCAGTACTTC; CDR3: CASSLAPRQGWDKNIQYF
J: TRBJ2-2; D: NA; size: once; V: TRBV7-9; DNA: TGTGCCAGCAGCTCAACTGCGGTAGGGGAGCTGTTTTTT; CDR3: CASSSTAVGELFF
J: TRBJ1-6; D: NA; size: NA; V: TRBV25-1; DNA: TGTGCCAGCCGGGACTCCTATAATTCACCCCTCCACTTT; CDR3: CASRDSYNSPLHF
J: TRBJ2-7; D: NA; size: NA; V: TRBV6-1; DNA: TGTGCCACCGACGAACCCAGCTCCTACGAGCAGTACTTC; CDR3: CATDEPSSYEQYF
J: TRBJ1-1; D: NA; size: NA; V: TRBV29-1; DNA: TGCAGCGTTGTAAGGGGATGGAACACTGAAGCTTTCTTT; CDR3: CSVVRGWNTEAFF
J: TRBJ2-5; D: TRBD1; size: NA; V: TRBV11-2; DNA: TGTGCCAGCAGCGACCCGGACAGGTCCTACCAAGAGACCCAGTACTTC; CDR3: CASSDPDRSYQETQYF
J: TRBJ2-5; D: NA; size: NA; V: TRBV10-3; DNA: TGTGCCATCAGTGAGTCAACATTTTGGACCCAGTACTTC; CDR3: CAISESTFWTQYF
J: TRBJ2-7; D: NA; size: NA; V: TRBV6-1; DNA: TGTGCCAGCAGTGAAAGGGGTCCCTACGAGCAGTACTTC; CDR3: CASSERGPYEQYF
J: TRBJ2-2; D: NA; size: many; V: TRBV10-3; DNA: TGTGCCAGCCCGGAGCCCAGGGCGGCCGGGGAGCTGTTTTTT; CDR3: CASPEPRAAGELFF
J: TRBJ1-2; D: NA; size: NA; V: TRBV13; DNA: TGTGCCAGCAGCTTAGGTGCGGAGGCCGCCTATGGCTACACCTTC; CDR3: CASSLGAEAAYGYTF
J: TRBJ2-3; D: TRBD1; size: NA; V: TRBV18; DNA: TGTGCCAGCTCACCCCTAGGACAGGGGTCATTCACAGATACGCAGTATTTT; CDR3: CASSPLGQGSFTDTQYF
J: TRBJ2-7; D: NA; size: once; V: TRBV5-6; DNA: TGTGCCAGCAGCCTGGGTACCGGGACCTCCTACGAGCAGTACTTC; CDR3: CASSLGTGTSYEQYF
J: TRBJ2-3; D: TRBD1; size: NA; V: TRBV25-1; DNA: TGTGCCAGCAGTGTAAGACAGGGGACGCAGTATTTT; CDR3: CASSVRQGTQYF
J: TRBJ2-5; D: TRBD2; size: NA; V: TRBV7-9; DNA: TGTGCCAGCCGCGCCACCGGAGCGGGGATCGGGGAGACCCAGTACTTC; CDR3: CASRATGAGIGETQYF
J: TRBJ1-1; D: NA; size: NA; V: TRBV6-5; DNA: TGTGCCAGCAGTACCCCCAGGGAGGGTGAGACTGAAGCTTTCTTT; CDR3: CASSTPREGETEAFF
J: TRBJ2-1; D: NA; size: NA; V: TRBV13; DNA: TGTGCCAGCAGCTTGAGGCCCAATGAGCAGTTCTTC; CDR3: CASSLRPNEQFF
J: TRBJ2-1; D: NA; size: NA; V: TRBV7-8; DNA: TGTGCCAGCAGCTACCACGACAGCTCCTACAATGAGCAGTTCTTC; CDR3: CASSYHDSSYNEQFF
J: TRBJ2-2; D: NA; size: NA; V: TRBV27; DNA: TGTGCCAGCAGGTCGGAAGGCGGGGAGCTGTTTTTT; CDR3: CASRSEGGELFF
J: TRBJ2-2; D: NA; size: NA; V: TRBV29-1; DNA: TGCAGCGTTGAAAAGGGTCCCGGGGAGCTGTTTTTT; CDR3: CSVEKGPGELFF
J: TRBJ2-1; D: TRBD2; size: NA; V: TRBV11-3; DNA: TGTGCCTTAGGGACTAGCGGGAGCCCAATGAGCTCCTACAATGAGCAGTTCTTC; CDR3: CALGTSGSPMSSYNEQFF
J: TRBJ2-1; D: TRBD2; size: NA; V: TRBV6-5; DNA: TGTGCCAGCAATCCCAGCGGGAGTAACTACAATGAGCAGTTCTTC; CDR3: CASNPSGSNYNEQFF
J: TRBJ2-7; D: NA; size: few; V: TRBV6-6; DNA: TGTGCCAGCAGACCACGGGACATCACCTACGAGCAGTACTTC; CDR3: CASRPRDITYEQYF
J: TRBJ2-7; D: NA; size: NA; V: TRBV10-2; DNA: TGCGCCAGCAGTGAGGGACACCAAACCTACGAGCAGTACTTC; CDR3: CASSEGHQTYEQYF
J: TRBJ1-2; D: NA; size: NA; V: TRBV5-1; DNA: TGCGCCAGCACCTATTCGACAGGACCTCTCTATGGCTACACCTTC; CDR3: CASTYSTGPLYGYTF
J: TRBJ1-1; D: TRBD1; size: NA; V: TRBV29-1; DNA: TGCAGCGTTACAGGGGGCACTGAAGCTTTCTTT; CDR3: CSVTGGTEAFF
J: TRBJ1-2; D: NA; size: NA; V: TRBV2; DNA: TGTGCCAGCAGTGGCGAGGCAGGGGCGGCTTATGGCTACACCTTC; CDR3: CASSGEAGAAYGYTF
J: TRBJ1-6; D: NA; size: NA; V: TRBV11-2; DNA: TGTGCCAGCAGCTTACTCGGGAGCTCCTATAATTCACCCCTCCACTTT; CDR3: CASSLLGSSYNSPLHF
J: TRBJ2-7; D: NA; size: NA; V: TRBV27; DNA: TGTGCCAGCAGTTGGGGGGCGGGTGAGCAGTACTTC; CDR3: CASSWGAGEQYF
J: TRBJ2-5; D: NA; size: NA; V: TRBV7-9; DNA: TGTGCCAGCAGCTTGGGGGGCAGAAAAGAGACCCAGTACTTC; CDR3: CASSLGGRKETQYF
J: TRBJ2-3; D: NA; size: NA; V: TRBV7-9; DNA: TGTGCCAGCAGCTTATTTATAGGGCTCCCAGATACGCAGTATTTT; CDR3: CASSLFIGLPDTQYF
J: TRBJ1-2; D: NA; size: NA; V: TRBV4-1; DNA: TGCGCCAGCAGCCAGAAGGTGACGGCTAACTATGGCTACACCTTC; CDR3: CASSQKVTANYGYTF